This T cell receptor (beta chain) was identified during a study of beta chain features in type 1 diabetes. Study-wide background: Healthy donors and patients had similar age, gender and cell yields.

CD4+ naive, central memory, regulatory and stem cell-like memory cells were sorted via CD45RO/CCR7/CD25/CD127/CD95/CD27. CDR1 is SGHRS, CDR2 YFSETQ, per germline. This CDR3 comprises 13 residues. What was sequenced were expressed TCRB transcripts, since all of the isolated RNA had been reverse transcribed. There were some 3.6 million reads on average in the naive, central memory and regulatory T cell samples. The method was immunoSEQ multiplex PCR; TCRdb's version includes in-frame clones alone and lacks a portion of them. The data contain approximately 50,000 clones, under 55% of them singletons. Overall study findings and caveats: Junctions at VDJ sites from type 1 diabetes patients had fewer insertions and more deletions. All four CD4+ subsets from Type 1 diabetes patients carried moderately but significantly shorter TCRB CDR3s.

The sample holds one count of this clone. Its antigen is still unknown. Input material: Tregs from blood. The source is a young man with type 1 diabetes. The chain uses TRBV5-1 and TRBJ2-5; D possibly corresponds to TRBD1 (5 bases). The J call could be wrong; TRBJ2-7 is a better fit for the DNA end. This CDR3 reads CASSSDNSYEQYF. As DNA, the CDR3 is TGCGCCAGCAGCTCGGACAACTCCTACGAGCAGTACTTC.